This is a list of T cell receptor beta chains from one sample in a study of T cells in Graves' hyperthyroidism and ophthalmopathy. TCRdb called the multiplex PCR reads again in MiXCR, with one record for every CDR3 protein. The sample gives 200,000 to 300,000 distinct CDR3 sequences, about 17% of which show up once; under 35% is in the top ten. Specimen: blood. The receptors derive from a woman under 30 with Graves' ophthalmopathy. Each CDR3 is given with its conserved first and last residue. Fields, in order: clone size, J gene, V gene, D gene, CDR3 DNA, CDR3 protein. D genes are given only for firm matches. The listing skips clone size in some rows; elsewhere it reads once, few, many or a size class.

size: NA; J: TRBJ2-1; V: TRBV14; D: NA; DNA: TGTGCCAGCAGCCTGGTTCCGAGGAATGAGCAGTTCTTC; CDR3: CASSLVPRNEQFF
size: many; J: TRBJ1-2; V: TRBV18; D: NA; DNA: TGTGCCAGCTCACCAGATGGGACCTATGGCTACACCTTC; CDR3: CASSPDGTYGYTF
size: many; J: TRBJ2-3; V: TRBV20-1; D: TRBD1; DNA: TGCAGTGCTGGTCACAGGGGTTCCACAGATACGCAGTATTTT; CDR3: CSAGHRGSTDTQYF
size: many; J: TRBJ2-1; V: TRBV29-1; D: NA; DNA: TGCAGCGTGAGGAAGTCGGCTTTTGGTGAGCAGTTCTTC; CDR3: CSVRKSAFGEQFF
size: many; J: TRBJ2-3; V: TRBV27; D: NA; DNA: TGTGCCAGCAGAATCGGGGTCTCAGGCACAGATACGCAGTATTTT; CDR3: CASRIGVSGTDTQYF
size: NA; J: TRBJ1-4; V: TRBV6-5; D: NA; DNA: TGTGCCAGCAGTTACTCGGCCGGCAGAGGAAATGAAAAACTGTTTTTT; CDR3: CASSYSAGRGNEKLFF
size: many; J: TRBJ2-7; V: TRBV6-1; D: NA; DNA: TGTGCCAGCACCCCAACTAGGGCTCGGGAGCAGTACTTC; CDR3: CASTPTRAREQYF
size: many; J: TRBJ2-1; V: TRBV6-1; D: NA; DNA: TGTGCCAGCATAGGTAGCGGAGGAAGCTCCTACAATGAGCAGTTCTTC; CDR3: CASIGSGGSSYNEQFF
size: many; J: TRBJ1-6; V: TRBV20-1; D: NA; DNA: TGCAGTGTTACAGGACACAATAATTCACCCCTCCACTTT; CDR3: CSVTGHNNSPLHF
size: NA; J: TRBJ2-1; V: TRBV29-1; D: TRBD2; DNA: TGCAGCGTCTGTTTGATCGGGACTAGCGGGTTCTATGAGCAGTTCTTC; CDR3: CSVCLIGTSGFYEQFF
size: NA; J: TRBJ1-5; V: TRBV30; D: TRBD1; DNA: TGTGCCTGGAGTGTAAACGGACAGGGTGGCAATCAGCCCCAGCATTTT; CDR3: CAWSVNGQGGNQPQHF
size: many; J: TRBJ1-4; V: TRBV6-5; D: NA; DNA: TGTGCCAGCAGTTACTCTACAGGCACTGCAACTAATGAAAAACTGTTTTTT; CDR3: CASSYSTGTATNEKLFF
size: many; J: TRBJ1-1; V: TRBV6-1; D: TRBD1; DNA: TGTGCCACTCACAGGGGCACTGAAGCTTTCTTT; CDR3: CATHRGTEAFF
size: NA; J: TRBJ1-1; V: TRBV20-1; D: NA; DNA: TGCAGTGCTTGCGGAGGGGGAGAGGGCACCTACACTGAAGCTTTCTTT; CDR3: CSACGGGEGTYTEAFF
size: few; J: TRBJ1-2; V: TRBV4-1; D: NA; DNA: TGCGCCAGCAGCCAAGATTTAGGGATAACAGGGAACTATGGCTACACCTTC; CDR3: CASSQDLGITGNYGYTF
size: few; J: TRBJ1-4; V: TRBV4-3; D: TRBD1; DNA: TGCGCCAGCAGCCGAAATGGTCCGGGACAGGGAAATGAAAAACTGTTTTTT; CDR3: CASSRNGPGQGNEKLFF
size: many; J: TRBJ1-1; V: TRBV10-3; D: TRBD1; DNA: TGTGCCATAAGAGAAGGGACAGGGACCTACGCGGCTTTCTTT; CDR3: CAIREGTGTYAAFF
size: many; J: TRBJ2-3; V: TRBV3-1; D: NA; DNA: TGTGCCAGCAGCCAAGATTTTAGTGCAGATACGCAGTATTTT; CDR3: CASSQDFSADTQYF
size: many; J: TRBJ2-7; V: TRBV20-1; D: NA; DNA: TGCAGTGCTAGCTCGGACACATTCTCCTACGAGCAGTACTTC; CDR3: CSASSDTFSYEQYF
size: many; J: TRBJ1-5; V: TRBV28; D: TRBD1; DNA: TGTGCCAGCAGTTCTGGACAGGGTAACAATCAGCCCCAGCATTTT; CDR3: CASSSGQGNNQPQHF
size: many; J: TRBJ2-2; V: TRBV15; D: NA; DNA: TGTGCCACCAGCAGAGGTTTGCGGGCCGCGAACACCGGGGAGCTGTTTTTT; CDR3: CATSRGLRAANTGELFF
size: many; J: TRBJ1-1; V: TRBV20-1; D: NA; DNA: TGCAGTGCTAGAGGAAAAATAGAACCCGAAGCTTTCTTT; CDR3: CSARGKIEPEAFF
size: many; J: TRBJ1-3; V: TRBV30; D: NA; DNA: TGTGCCTGGAGTGACTTGGGGGCCTTCTCTGGAAACACCATATATTTT; CDR3: CAWSDLGAFSGNTIYF
size: few; J: TRBJ2-1; V: TRBV29-1; D: TRBD2; DNA: TGCAGCGTCTCCTACCCCGGGACTAGCGGGGGTCACAATGAGCAGTTCTTC; CDR3: CSVSYPGTSGGHNEQFF
size: many; J: TRBJ2-5; V: TRBV5-5; D: NA; DNA: TGTGCCAGCAGCTTGCTTCTCAACCGCGAGACCCAGTACTTC; CDR3: CASSLLLNRETQYF
size: NA; J: TRBJ1-1; V: TRBV19; D: NA; DNA: TGTGCCAGTAGTATACCAGGCGGCGTACCGAACACTGAAGCTTTCTTT; CDR3: CASSIPGGVPNTEAFF
size: NA; J: TRBJ2-3; V: TRBV28; D: TRBD2; DNA: TGTGCCAGCAGTCGTCGTAGCGGGGGGGCGATGCGACATACGCAGTATTTT; CDR3: CASSRRSGGAMRHTQYF